This passage covers 32 T cell receptor beta chains from one sample sequenced in a study of cytomegalovirus exposure and HLA in healthy donors. The PCR was carried out with 60 Vbeta primers and 13 Jbeta primers. The data were produced by immunoSEQ multiplex PCR, yet TCRdb's version contains in-frame clones alone and is incomplete. The table records 150,000 to 200,000 clones, 80% of them present only once. The sequenced sample was PBMCs. The receptors were gathered from a male donor in good health and CMV-seropositive.

The chain has TRBV5-4 and TRBJ2-5; 9 nucleotides line up with TRBD2. V was pared by 4 bases and J by 4 bases, with 8 bases of the junction left unmatched. This CDR3 has 15 amino acids. CDR1 is SGHNT and CDR2 is YYREEE in the germline V gene (reference sequence). This chain's CDR3 is CASSHRGAGGETQYF. CDR3 nucleotides: TGTGCCAGCAGCCACAGGGGAGCGGGAGGAGAGACCCAGTACTTC.

The table lists this clone with a count of one. The V gene is TRBV11-3, the J gene TRBJ1-1; 11 nucleotides line up with TRBD1. This CDR3 has 15 amino acids. Germline values: CDR1 SGHNT, CDR2 YENEEA. V lost 5 bases, J lost 4 bases, and 6 bases stayed unmatched. CDR3 coding DNA: TGTGCCAGCAGCATCTCCGGGACAGGGGGCACTGAAGCTTTCTTT. Its protein product is CASSISGTGGTEAFF.

The chain couples TRBV7-9 to TRBJ2-7; D uncertain. Germline CDR1 and CDR2: SEHNR and FQNEAQ (reference sequence). The CDR3 spans 15 residues. Trimming shortened V by 5 bases and J by 4 bases, and 18 bases separated the two germline ends. In DNA, the CDR3 is TGTGCCAGCAGCCAAAACGCTGGGCCTGCTTACGAGCAGTACTTC. Its translation is CASSQNAGPAYEQYF. Looking up the rest from reference TRBV7-9 and TRBJ2-7 gives the full variable domain: DTGVSQNPRHKITKRGQNVTFRCDPISEHNRLYWYRQTLGQGPEFLTYFQNEAQLEKSRLLSDRFSAERPKGSFSTLEIQRTEQGDSAMYLCASSQNAGPAYEQYFGPGTRLTVT.

The V gene is TRBV5-1, the J gene TRBJ2-6; no firm D call. Looked up from germline, CDR1 is SGHRS and CDR2 is YFSETQ. Trimming shortened V by 4 bases and J by 2 bases, and 7 bases separated the two germline ends. This CDR3 comprises 14 residues. CDR3: CASSPTAGANVLTF. The CDR3 DNA follows: TGCGCCAGCAGCCCGACTGCTGGGGCCAACGTCCTGACTTTC.

The chain uses TRBV7-2 and TRBJ1-5; 10 nucleotides match TRBD1. From germline, CDR1 is SGHTA and CDR2 FQGNSA. J gave up 7 bases and V 5 bases, and 8 bases lay outside the gene matches. The CDR3 length is 15 residues. The CDR3 region has the DNA TGTGCCAGCAGCCCAGACAGGGGGCAAGGACAGCCCCAGCATTTT. Protein sequence: CASSPDRGQGQPQHF.

The chain is built from TRBV7-9 and TRBJ2-1; 12 bases are a match to TRBD2. This CDR3 has 17 amino acids. CDR1 and CDR2 (germline): SEHNR, FQNEAQ (reference sequence). The trim removed 6 bases at V and 0 bases at J, leaving 6 bases unmatched. The CDR3 reads CASSSGLAGSSYNEQFF. CDR3 nucleotides: TGTGCCAGCAGTTCCGGACTAGCGGGGAGCTCCTACAATGAGCAGTTCTTC.

This clone was seen once. The chain uses TRBV5-1 and TRBJ2-5, with 7 positions matching TRBD2. This CDR3 has 14 residues. J was trimmed by 5 bases and V by 1 base; bases with no gene match: 5. CDR1 is SGHRS and CDR2 is YFSETQ in the germline V gene. CDR3 region: CASSLRQGGETQYF. The CDR3 nucleotides read TGCGCCAGCAGCTTGCGTCAGGGAGGGGAGACCCAGTACTTC. Variable domain in full (rest from reference TRBV5-1 and TRBJ2-5): KAGVTQTPRYLIKTRGQQVTLSCSPISGHRSVSWYQQTPGQGLQFLFEYFSETQRNKGNFPGRFSGRQFSNSRSEMNVSTLELGDSALYLCASSLRQGGETQYFGPGTRLLVL.

On this clone: At one end, the junction sequence differs from germline, possibly due to a read error. The chain links TRBV5-1 to TRBJ2-2; 10 nucleotides agree with TRBD1. The germline V gene encodes CDR1 SGHRS and CDR2 YFSETQ. The CDR3 consists of 15 residues. CDR3 bases: TGCGCCAGCAGCCCGGCGCGGACCGGGACAGGGGAACTGTTTTTT. Translating it yields CASSPARTGTGELFF.

This clone was seen more than once but under ten times. V usage is TRBV4-3 and J usage is TRBJ2-1; 7 nucleotides match TRBD2. CDR3 size: 16 residues. The germline V gene has CDR1 LGHNA and CDR2 YSLEER. Trimming took 1 base from V and 4 from J; bases not matched to a gene: 7. CDR3 residues: CASSQVMGGSYNEQFF. The CDR3 DNA reads TGCGCCAGCAGCCAAGTAATGGGCGGGAGTTACAATGAGCAGTTCTTC.

The chain uses TRBV18 and TRBJ2-7; 8 bases fit TRBD1. V shed 1 base, J shed 2 bases, and the junction held 4 bases outside the gene matches. The CDR3 is 15 amino acids. Germline CDR1 is KGHSH and CDR2 is LQKENI. The CDR3: CASSPQGQGTYEQYF. The CDR3 DNA is TGTGCCAGCTCACCACAAGGACAGGGTACCTACGAGCAGTACTTC.

This sequence joins TRBV5-1 and TRBJ2-7, with D possibly TRBD2 on 6 matching bases. The ends were cut back, 4 bases at V and 2 bases at J, with 22 bases in the middle. The CDR3 length is 17 residues. CDR1 and CDR2 from the germline V gene are SGHRS and YFSETQ. CDR3 coding DNA: TGCGCCAGCAGCCGCCCCGCCCCAGGCGGGGCCCCCTACGAGCAGTACTTC. This translates into CASSRPAPGGAPYEQYF.

The chain has TRBV10-3 and TRBJ1-1; the D is unclear. Germline V lookup: CDR1 ENHRY, CDR2 SYGVKD. V shed 1 base and J shed 7 bases, with 4 bases lying between them. There are 11 residues in the CDR3. The CDR3 protein is CAISELYEAFF. The CDR3 DNA reads as TGTGCCATCAGTGAGTTATATGAAGCTTTCTTT.

The V call is TRBV28, the J call TRBJ1-2; the D gene is possibly TRBD1 (5 bases). The CDR3 loop spans 13 amino acids. V lost 7 bases, J lost 5 bases, and 14 bases lay in between. From germline, CDR1 is MDHEN and CDR2 SYDVKM. CDR3 nucleotides: TGTGCCAGCAAACTATCGGGGGGATATGGCTACACCTTC. As protein: CASKLSGGYGYTF.

The genes are TRBV5-6 and TRBJ1-6; D is possibly TRBD1 (5 bases). Trimming left V 5 bases short and J 5 bases short, with 17 bases between. The germline gives CDR1 SGHDT, CDR2 YYEEEE. The CDR3 runs to 16 residues. This CDR3 reads CASRWDGGNHNSPLHF. In nucleotides, the CDR3 is TGTGCCAGCAGATGGGACGGGGGGAACCATAATTCACCCCTCCACTTT.

The genes are TRBV29-1 and TRBJ2-2; weak D call: TRBD1 (5 bases). Between the trimmed V and J ends, which lost 3 bases and 2 bases, there was a span of 16 bases. From germline, CDR1 is SQVTM and CDR2 ANQGSEA. The CDR3 is made up of 16 amino acids. In DNA form, the CDR3 reads TGCAGCGTTGAGATTACAGGCTCGTTCAACACCGGGGAGCTGTTTTTT. Encoded protein: CSVEITGSFNTGELFF.

The V gene is TRBV28, the J gene TRBJ2-7; D is unclear. CDR1 is MDHEN, CDR2 SYDVKM, per germline. The V end was cut by 8 bases, the J end by 1 base, with 15 bases between. The CDR3 covers 14 residues. DNA of the CDR3: TGTGCCAGCCGAACTACTACTCCATCCTACGAGCAGTACTTC. It is translated as CASRTTTPSYEQYF. Full variable domain (rest looked up from reference TRBV28 and TRBJ2-7): DVKVTQSSRYLVKRTGEKVFLECVQDMDHENMFWYRQDPGLGLRLIYFSYDVKMKEKGDIPEGYSVSREKKERFSLILESASTNQTSMYLCASRTTTPSYEQYFGPGTRLTVT.

J is TRBJ1-4 and V is TRBV9; no firm D call. Trimming removed 0 bases at V and 3 bases at J, with 9 bases between. This CDR3 is built from 15 residues. CDR1 and CDR2 (germline): SGDLS, YYNGEE. The CDR3 DNA follows: TGTGCCAGCAGCGTAGCTTCGGGGTCTAATGAAAAACTGTTTTTT. Encoded protein: CASSVASGSNEKLFF.

This clone has only a few counts. The genes are TRBV19 and TRBJ1-5; 7 bases are a match to TRBD1. The J segment lost 1 base and the V segment lost 2 bases, leaving 5 bases of the junction unmatched. CDR1 is LNHDA, CDR2 SQIVND, per germline (reference sequence). The CDR3 has 16 amino acids. This chain's CDR3 is CASSIRTGVSNQPQHF. Written as DNA, the CDR3 is TGTGCCAGTAGTATAAGGACAGGAGTAAGCAATCAGCCCCAGCATTTT.

This clone was counted once. The V call is TRBV4-1, the J call TRBJ2-2; 9 bases map to TRBD2. V shed 5 bases and J 5 bases; nucleotides not matched to a gene: 3. Per the germline V gene, CDR1 is MGHRA and CDR2 is YSYEKL. This CDR3 has 14 amino acids. CDR3 region: CASSAGGRTGELFF. The CDR3 bases are TGCGCCAGCAGCGCGGGAGGGCGAACCGGGGAGCTGTTTTTT.

This clone was seen only a few times. The V call is TRBV6-5, the J call TRBJ1-2; weak D call: TRBD1 (6 bases). Germline assignment: CDR1 MNHEY and CDR2 SVGAGI. The CDR3 runs 14 residues. Trimming took 3 bases from V and 6 from J, leaving 14 bases between them. The CDR3 loop reads CASSYWAGDDGYTF. CDR3 bases: TGTGCCAGCAGTTATTGGGCAGGGGATGATGGCTACACCTTC.

The table lists this clone with a count of one. The chain recombines TRBV10-3 with TRBJ1-5, with D maybe TRBD1 (5 bases). The germline V gene encodes CDR1 ENHRY and CDR2 SYGVKD. The CDR3 contains 15 residues. V dropped 11 bases and J dropped 3 bases, with 20 bases sitting between them. The chain's CDR3 is CAPMGPNPFNQPQHF. Written as DNA, the CDR3 is TGTGCCCCAATGGGGCCGAACCCTTTCAATCAGCCCCAGCATTTT.

The rearrangement joins TRBV2 to TRBJ1-1; no reliable D call. Germline assignment: CDR1 SNHLY and CDR2 FYNNEI. There are 14 residues in the CDR3. V was pared by 4 bases and J by 0 bases, with 9 bases between. The DNA for the CDR3 is TGTGCCAGCAGTGCACAGATTATGAACACTGAAGCTTTCTTT. Translation gives CASSAQIMNTEAFF.

The V call is TRBV7-9, the J call TRBJ2-5; D ambiguous. V lost 1 base and J 1 base, leaving 10 bases between the germline ends. Germline CDR1 reads SEHNR; CDR2 reads FQNEAQ (reference sequence). The CDR3 has 15 amino acids. The CDR3: CASSLGTATQETQYF. As DNA, the CDR3 is TGTGCCAGCAGCTTAGGAACAGCAACCCAAGAGACCCAGTACTTC. Using reference TRBV7-9 and TRBJ2-5 for the parts outside the CDR3, the full variable domain is DTGVSQNPRHKITKRGQNVTFRCDPISEHNRLYWYRQTLGQGPEFLTYFQNEAQLEKSRLLSDRFSAERPKGSFSTLEIQRTEQGDSAMYLCASSLGTATQETQYFGPGTRLLVL.

The CDR3 here is CASSLGARKAFF. In nucleotides, the CDR3 is TGTGCCAGCAGCTTGGGGGCACGAAAAGCTTTCTTT. The V gene is TRBV5-4, the J gene TRBJ1-1; D is unclear. Trimming removed 0 bases from V and 9 bases from J, with 9 bases in between. The CDR3 has 12 amino acids. Germline lookup yields CDR1 SGHNT and CDR2 YYREEE (reference sequence).

The chain couples TRBV5-8 to TRBJ2-7, with D possibly matching TRBD2 (5 bases). Germline V gives CDR1 SGHTS, CDR2 YDEGEE. The CDR3 is 13 amino acids. V lost 2 bases and J 0 bases, leaving 6 bases between the germline ends. The DNA for the CDR3 is TGTGCCAGCAGCTTTCGGGGCTCCTACGAGCAGTACTTC. It specifies CASSFRGSYEQYF. The full variable domain, its missing parts supplied by reference TRBV5-8 and TRBJ2-7, is EAGVTQSPTHLIKTRGQQATLRCSPISGHTSVYWYQQALGLGLQFLLWYDEGEERNRGNFPPRFSGRQFPNYSSELNVNALELEDSALYLCASSFRGSYEQYFGPGTRLTVT.

The chain links TRBV6-6 to TRBJ1-2, with D hard to call. The CDR3 spans 12 residues. The germline V and J ends were trimmed by 7 bases and 4 bases, with 10 bases remaining between them. Germline V gene data show CDR1 as MNHNY and CDR2 as SVGAGI (reference sequence). Here the CDR3 reads CASTAGSYGYTF. The CDR3, as DNA: TGTGCCAGCACCGCCGGGAGCTATGGCTACACCTTC.

The gene calls are TRBV10-3 and TRBJ1-2, with 7 bases identical to TRBD1. The J segment lost 6 bases and the V segment lost 4 bases, leaving 11 bases of the junction unmatched. The CDR3 has 15 residues. Germline values: CDR1 ENHRY, CDR2 SYGVKD. CDR3: CAISGPTGDGHGYTF. In nucleotides, the CDR3 is TGTGCCATCAGTGGGCCCACAGGGGATGGGCATGGCTACACCTTC.

The rearrangement uses TRBV9 and TRBJ2-5; possibly TRBD1 for D (6 bases). Germline V gives CDR1 SGDLS, CDR2 YYNGEE. Trimming took off 0 bases at V and 9 bases at J, with 9 bases between the two ends. The CDR3 spans 12 residues. CDR3 amino acids: CASSVGGGAQYF. The CDR3 DNA sequence: TGTGCCAGCAGCGTAGGAGGGGGTGCCCAGTACTTC.

The chain combines TRBV11-3 with TRBJ2-1, with 8 bases lining up with TRBD2. This CDR3 region has 17 residues. Germline V gene lookup returns CDR1 SGHNT and CDR2 YENEEA. Germline trimming cut 1 base from V and 1 base from J; bases unmatched to any gene: 6. CDR3 region: CASSLALSGGSYNEQFF. DNA of the CDR3: TGTGCCAGCAGCTTAGCTTTATCGGGAGGGTCCTACAATGAGCAGTTCTTC. Full variable domain (remainder filled in from reference TRBV11-3 and TRBJ2-1): EAGVVQSPRYKIIEKKQPVAFWCNPISGHNTLYWYLQNLGQGPELLIRYENEEAVDDSQLPKDRFSAERLKGVDSTLKIQPAELGDSAVYLCASSLALSGGSYNEQFFGPGTRLTVL.

V and J are TRBV11-1 and TRBJ2-2; possible D gene TRBD1, 6 bases. V was clipped by 0 bases and J by 5 bases, with 7 bases between them. Germline V gene lookup returns CDR1 SGHAT and CDR2 FQDESV (reference sequence). The CDR3 spans 14 residues. The CDR3 nucleotides are TGTGCCAGCAGCTTAGCGGGGGCTACCGGGGAGCTGTTTTTT. Translated: CASSLAGATGELFF. The entire variable domain, with the rest obtained from reference TRBV11-1 and TRBJ2-2, is as follows: EAEVAQSPRYKITEKSQAVAFWCDPISGHATLYWYRQILGQGPELLVQFQDESVVDDSQLPKDRFSAERLKGVDSTLKIQPAELGDSAMYLCASSLAGATGELFFGEGSRLTVL.

The chain is built from TRBV11-3 and TRBJ2-1; 13 bases are shared with TRBD2. From germline, CDR1 is SGHNT and CDR2 YENEEA. The CDR3 has 16 amino acids. The J segment lost 9 bases and the V segment lost 4 bases, leaving 9 bases of the junction unmatched. The CDR3 loop is CASSSSALAGGGEQFF. In DNA, the CDR3 is TGTGCCAGCAGCTCAAGTGCACTAGCGGGAGGGGGTGAGCAGTTCTTC.

J is TRBJ2-1 and V is TRBV4-1, with a possible D match to TRBD2 (5 bases). The CDR3 runs to 18 residues. Per germline, CDR1 MGHRA and CDR2 YSYEKL. V was shortened by 0 bases and J by 0 bases, with 15 bases between the two germline ends. Here the CDR3 DNA reads TGCGCCAGCAGCCAAGATATCGGACTCCAGAGCTCCTACAATGAGCAGTTCTTC. It codes for CASSQDIGLQSSYNEQFF.